These T cell receptor beta chains were read from a single sample in a study of CD8 T cells in ankylosing spondylitis. TCRdb ran MiXCR on the 5' RACE reads and lists one entry per CDR3 protein. The data contain around 300,000 distinct CDR3 sequences, around 20% of them singletons. Material: blood, either unsorted or a sorted T cell fraction (not recorded which). These receptors originate from a female donor with ankylosing spondylitis or in good health (not recorded which). CDR3s include the opening cysteine and the closing phenylalanine or tryptophan. Each record gives: CDR3 protein, CDR3 DNA, D gene, clone size, J gene, V gene. The D gene is left open where the match is weak. Not all rows give a size; the values are once, few, many and, for expanded clones, a class.

CSARDLRGLRSDYEQFF,TGCAGTGCTAGAGATCTACGGGGACTCCGATCTGACTATGAGCAGTTCTTC,.,.,TRBJ2-1,TRBV20-1
CASTPTGLRGYGYTF,TGTGCCAGCACCCCGACAGGCCTTAGGGGATATGGCTACACCTTC,.,.,TRBJ1-2,TRBV12-3/TRBV12-4
CASSLTSGIYNEQFF,TGTGCCAGCAGCCTCACTAGCGGGATATACAATGAGCAGTTCTTC,TRBD2,.,TRBJ2-1,TRBV7-9
CSVGAGGDTEAFF,TGCAGCGTGGGGGCCGGGGGGGATACTGAAGCTTTCTTT,.,.,TRBJ1-1,TRBV29-1
CASSPRLAGGDADTQYF,TGTGCCAGCAGCCCCAGACTAGCGGGAGGTGACGCAGATACGCAGTATTTT,TRBD2,many,TRBJ2-3,TRBV7-2
CASSGGQGLAYTF,TGTGCCAGCAGTGGGGGACAGGGGTTGGCCTACACCTTC,TRBD1,few,TRBJ1-2,TRBV12-3/TRBV12-4
CSARPDPYEQYF,TGCAGTGCTAGGCCCGACCCCTACGAGCAGTACTTC,.,many,TRBJ2-7,TRBV20-1
CSVEATGDNTYEQYF,TGCAGCGTTGAAGCCACAGGAGATAATACCTACGAGCAGTACTTC,.,many,TRBJ2-7,TRBV29-1
CASSIRHSGANVLTF,TGTGCCAGTAGTATAAGGCACTCTGGGGCCAACGTCCTGACTTTC,.,.,TRBJ2-6,TRBV19
CASSQGGVSEQYF,TGTGCCAGCAGCCAAGGGGGCGTAAGCGAGCAGTACTTC,.,once,TRBJ2-7,TRBV4-2
CASSPEGYEQYF,TGTGCCAGCTCACCAGAAGGCTACGAGCAGTACTTC,.,few,TRBJ2-7,TRBV18
CASSFLAREQYF,TGTGCCAGCAGTTTTCTAGCACGGGAGCAGTACTTC,.,.,TRBJ2-7,TRBV12-3/TRBV12-4
CSASDPGLVSYEQYF,TGCAGTGCTAGTGATCCGGGACTAGTCTCCTACGAGCAGTACTTC,TRBD2,.,TRBJ2-7,TRBV20-1
CSARGGTPILNTDTQYF,TGCAGTGCTAGAGGGGGGACACCCATACTGAACACAGATACGCAGTATTTT,.,once,TRBJ2-3,TRBV20-1